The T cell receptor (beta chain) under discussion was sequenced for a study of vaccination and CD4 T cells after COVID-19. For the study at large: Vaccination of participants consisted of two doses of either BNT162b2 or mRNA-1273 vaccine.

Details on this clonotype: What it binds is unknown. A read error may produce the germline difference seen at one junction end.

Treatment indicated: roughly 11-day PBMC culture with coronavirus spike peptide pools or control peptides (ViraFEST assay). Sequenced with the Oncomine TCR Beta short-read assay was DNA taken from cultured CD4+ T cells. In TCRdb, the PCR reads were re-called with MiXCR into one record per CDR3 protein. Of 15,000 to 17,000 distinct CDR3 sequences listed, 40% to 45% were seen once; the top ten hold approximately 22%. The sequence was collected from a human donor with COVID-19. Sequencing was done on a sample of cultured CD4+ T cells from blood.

DNA for the CDR3: TGTGCTAGCAGTCCCGAACCGGGTTCGGCCTACAATGAGCAGTTCTTC. Encoded protein: CASSPEPGSAYNEQFF. The chain recombines TRBV7-7 with TRBJ2-1, with D hard to call. The CDR3 runs 16 residues. The germline CDR1 and CDR2 sequences are SSHAT and FNYEAQ (reference sequence).